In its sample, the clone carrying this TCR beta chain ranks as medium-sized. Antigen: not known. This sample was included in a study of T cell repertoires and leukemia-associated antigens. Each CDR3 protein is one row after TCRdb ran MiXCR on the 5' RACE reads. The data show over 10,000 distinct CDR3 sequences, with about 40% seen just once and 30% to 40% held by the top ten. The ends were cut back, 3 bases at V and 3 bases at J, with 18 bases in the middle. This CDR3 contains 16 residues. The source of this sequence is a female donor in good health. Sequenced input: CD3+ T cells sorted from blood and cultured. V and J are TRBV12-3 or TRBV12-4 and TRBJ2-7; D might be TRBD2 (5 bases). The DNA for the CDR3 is TGTGCCAGCAGTTTCGGGAATCCAGAAGGCTACTACGAGCAGTACTTC. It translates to CASSFGNPEGYYEQYF.